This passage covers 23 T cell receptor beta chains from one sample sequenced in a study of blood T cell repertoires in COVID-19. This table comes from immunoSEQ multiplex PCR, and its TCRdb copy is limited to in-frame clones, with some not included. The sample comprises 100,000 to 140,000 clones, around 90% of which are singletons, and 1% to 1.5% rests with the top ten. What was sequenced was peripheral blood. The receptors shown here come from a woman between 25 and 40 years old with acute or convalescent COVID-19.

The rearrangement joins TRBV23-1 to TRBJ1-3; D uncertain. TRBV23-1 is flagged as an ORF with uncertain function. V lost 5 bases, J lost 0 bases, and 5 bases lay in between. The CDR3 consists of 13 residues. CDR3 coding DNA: TGCGCCAGCAGTGTACACTCTGGAAACACCATATATTTT. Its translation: CASSVHSGNTIYF.

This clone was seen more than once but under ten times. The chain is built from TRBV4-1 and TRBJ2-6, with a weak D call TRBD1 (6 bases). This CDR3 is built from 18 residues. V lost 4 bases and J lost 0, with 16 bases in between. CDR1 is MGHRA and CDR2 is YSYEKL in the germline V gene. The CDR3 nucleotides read TGCGCCAGCAGCCTCCTACTCACAGGGCACTCTGGGGCCAACGTCCTGACTTTC. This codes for CASSLLLTGHSGANVLTF.

The chain's CDR3 is CASRAQGLIHEQYF. Written as DNA, the CDR3 is TGTGCCAGCAGGGCACAGGGGTTGATACACGAGCAGTACTTC. The V call is TRBV28, the J call TRBJ2-7; 7 nucleotides agree with TRBD1. Germline V CDR1 and CDR2: MDHEN, SYDVKM. This CDR3 region has 14 residues. The V segment lost 6 bases and the J segment 5 bases; nucleotides outside the gene matches: 10. The variable domain in full, completed from reference TRBV28 and TRBJ2-7, reads DVKVTQSSRYLVKRTGEKVFLECVQDMDHENMFWYRQDPGLGLRLIYFSYDVKMKEKGDIPEGYSVSREKKERFSLILESASTNQTSMYLCASRAQGLIHEQYFGPGTRLTVT.

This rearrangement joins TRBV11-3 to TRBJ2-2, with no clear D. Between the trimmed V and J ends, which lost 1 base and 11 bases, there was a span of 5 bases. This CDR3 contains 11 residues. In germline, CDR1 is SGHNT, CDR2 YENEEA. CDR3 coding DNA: TGTGCCAGCAGCTTAGGAGTAGAGCTGTTTTTT. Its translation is CASSLGVELFF.

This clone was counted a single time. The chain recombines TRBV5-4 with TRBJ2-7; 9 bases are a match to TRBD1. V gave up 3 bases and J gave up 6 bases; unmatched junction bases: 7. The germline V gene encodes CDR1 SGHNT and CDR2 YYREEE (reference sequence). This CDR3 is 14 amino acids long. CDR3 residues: CASSSGTGFGEQYF. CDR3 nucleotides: TGTGCCAGCAGCTCCGGGACAGGGTTCGGCGAGCAGTACTTC. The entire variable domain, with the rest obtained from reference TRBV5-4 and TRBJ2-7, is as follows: ETGVTQSPTHLIKTRGQQVTLRCSSQSGHNTVSWYQQALGQGPQFIFQYYREEENGRGNFPPRFSGLQFPNYSSELNVNALELDDSALYLCASSSGTGFGEQYFGPGTRLTVT.

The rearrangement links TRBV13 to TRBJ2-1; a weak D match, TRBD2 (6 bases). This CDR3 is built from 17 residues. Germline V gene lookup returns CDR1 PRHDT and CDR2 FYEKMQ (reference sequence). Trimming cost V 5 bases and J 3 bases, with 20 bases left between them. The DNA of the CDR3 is TGTGCCAGCAGCGACTCAACCCCGGGAGCTTACTACAATGAGCAGTTCTTC. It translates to CASSDSTPGAYYNEQFF.

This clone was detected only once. This CDR3 is CASSLTGANEKLFF. The CDR3 region has the DNA TGTGCCAGCAGTTTGACAGGGGCTAATGAAAAACTGTTTTTT. The rearrangement links TRBV28 to TRBJ1-4; 8 nucleotides line up with TRBD1. V lost 3 bases to trimming and J lost 3 bases; unmatched junction nucleotides: 0. The CDR3 covers 14 residues. CDR1 and CDR2 from the germline V gene are MDHEN and SYDVKM.

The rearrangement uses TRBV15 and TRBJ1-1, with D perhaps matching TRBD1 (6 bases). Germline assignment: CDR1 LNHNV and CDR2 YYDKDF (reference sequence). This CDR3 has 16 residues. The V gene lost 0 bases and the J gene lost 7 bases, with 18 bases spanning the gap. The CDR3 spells CATSRDPLPGEGEAFF. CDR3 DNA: TGTGCCACCAGCAGAGATCCGCTACCAGGGGAGGGTGAAGCTTTCTTT.

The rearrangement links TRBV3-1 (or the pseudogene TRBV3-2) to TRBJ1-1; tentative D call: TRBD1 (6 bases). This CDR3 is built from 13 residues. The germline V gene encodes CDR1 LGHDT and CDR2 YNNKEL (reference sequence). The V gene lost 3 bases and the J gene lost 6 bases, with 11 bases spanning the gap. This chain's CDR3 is CASSHGRGPEAFF. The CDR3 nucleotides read TGTGCCAGCAGCCATGGCAGGGGCCCTGAAGCTTTCTTT.

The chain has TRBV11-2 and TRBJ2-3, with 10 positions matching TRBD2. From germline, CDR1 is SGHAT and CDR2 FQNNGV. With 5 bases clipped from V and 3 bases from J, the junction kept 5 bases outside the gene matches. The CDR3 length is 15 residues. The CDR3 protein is CASSARLAGTDTQYF. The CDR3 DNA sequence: TGTGCCAGCAGCGCCCGACTAGCGGGTACAGATACGCAGTATTTT.

The CDR3 loop is CAWSWTGDTANYGYTF. The CDR3 coding sequence is TGTGCCTGGAGCTGGACAGGGGATACAGCTAACTATGGCTACACCTTC. The V call is TRBV30, the J call TRBJ1-2, with TRBD1 matching 9 bases. The CDR3 runs 16 residues. Germline CDR1 and CDR2: GTSNPN and SVGIG (reference sequence). Trimming at V came to 3 bases and at J to 0 bases, leaving 8 bases not matched to a gene.

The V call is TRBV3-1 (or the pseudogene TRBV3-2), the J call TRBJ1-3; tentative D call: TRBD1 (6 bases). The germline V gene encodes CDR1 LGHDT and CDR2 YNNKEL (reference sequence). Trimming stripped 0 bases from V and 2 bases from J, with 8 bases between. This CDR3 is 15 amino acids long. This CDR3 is CASSQDPGAGNTIYF. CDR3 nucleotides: TGTGCCAGCAGCCAAGATCCAGGGGCTGGAAACACCATATATTTT.

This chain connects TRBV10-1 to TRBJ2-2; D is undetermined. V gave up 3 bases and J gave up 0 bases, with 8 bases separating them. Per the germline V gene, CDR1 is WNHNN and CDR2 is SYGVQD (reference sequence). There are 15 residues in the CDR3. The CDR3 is CASSEAIANTGELFF. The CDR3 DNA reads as TGCGCCAGCAGTGAAGCAATAGCGAACACCGGGGAGCTGTTTTTT.

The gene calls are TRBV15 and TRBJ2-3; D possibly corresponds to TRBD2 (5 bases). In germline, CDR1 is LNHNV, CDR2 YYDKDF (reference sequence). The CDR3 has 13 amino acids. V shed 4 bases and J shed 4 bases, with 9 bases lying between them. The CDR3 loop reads CATSKGGADTQYF. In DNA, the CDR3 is TGTGCCACCAGCAAAGGAGGAGCAGATACGCAGTATTTT.

The CDR3 protein is CASSPDLGGPLHF. For the CDR3, the DNA is TGCGCCAGCAGCCCCGATCTGGGAGGGCCCCTCCACTTT. The V and J genes are TRBV5-1 and TRBJ1-6, with D unresolved. CDR1 and CDR2 from the germline V gene are SGHRS and YFSETQ. This CDR3 has 13 residues. Between the trimmed V and J ends, which lost 4 bases and 13 bases, there was a span of 15 bases. Supplemented by reference TRBV5-1 and TRBJ1-6, the full variable domain reads KAGVTQTPRYLIKTRGQQVTLSCSPISGHRSVSWYQQTPGQGLQFLFEYFSETQRNKGNFPGRFSGRQFSNSRSEMNVSTLELGDSALYLCASSPDLGGPLHFGNGTRLTVT.

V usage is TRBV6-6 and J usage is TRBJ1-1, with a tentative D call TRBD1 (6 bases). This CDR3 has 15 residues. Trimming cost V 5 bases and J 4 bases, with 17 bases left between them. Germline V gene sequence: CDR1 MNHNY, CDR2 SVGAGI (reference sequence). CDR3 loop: CASSQAGVVGTEAFF. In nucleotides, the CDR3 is TGTGCCAGCAGTCAGGCAGGGGTTGTAGGCACTGAAGCTTTCTTT.

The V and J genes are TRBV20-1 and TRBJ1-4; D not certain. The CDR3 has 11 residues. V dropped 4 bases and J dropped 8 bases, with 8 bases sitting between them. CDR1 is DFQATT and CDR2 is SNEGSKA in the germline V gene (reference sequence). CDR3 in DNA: TGCAGTGCTATGAGCCGCGAAAAACTGTTTTTT. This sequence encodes CSAMSREKLFF.

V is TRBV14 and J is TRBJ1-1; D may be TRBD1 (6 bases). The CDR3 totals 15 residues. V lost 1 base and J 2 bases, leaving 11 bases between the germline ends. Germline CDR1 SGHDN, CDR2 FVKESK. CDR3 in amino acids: CASSQVGGRNTEAFF. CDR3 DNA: TGTGCCAGCAGCCAAGTAGGGGGAAGAAACACTGAAGCTTTCTTT.

The CDR3 here is CASSVGGFTDTQYF. The DNA for the CDR3 is TGTGCCAGCAGTGTCGGCGGGTTCACAGATACGCAGTATTTT. The rearrangement links TRBV2 to TRBJ2-3, with D tentatively TRBD2 (5 bases). The germline V and J ends were trimmed by 4 bases and 2 bases, with 10 bases remaining between them. Per the germline V gene, CDR1 is SNHLY and CDR2 is FYNNEI. This CDR3 spans 14 amino acids. The full variable domain, in which reference TRBV2 and TRBJ2-3 provide the parts outside the CDR3, is EPEVTQTPSHQVTQMGQEVILRCVPISNHLYFYWYRQILGQKVEFLVSFYNNEISEKSEIFDDQFSVERPDGSNFTLKIRSTKLEDSAMYFCASSVGGFTDTQYFGPGTRLTVL.

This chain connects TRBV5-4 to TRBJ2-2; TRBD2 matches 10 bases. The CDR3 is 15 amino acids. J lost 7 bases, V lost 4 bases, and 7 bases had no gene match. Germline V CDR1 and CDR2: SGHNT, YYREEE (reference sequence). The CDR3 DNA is TGTGCCAGCAGCCAACTAGCGGGATCGGTCGGGGAGCTGTTTTTT. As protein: CASSQLAGSVGELFF. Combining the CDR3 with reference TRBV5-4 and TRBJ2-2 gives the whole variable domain ETGVTQSPTHLIKTRGQQVTLRCSSQSGHNTVSWYQQALGQGPQFIFQYYREEENGRGNFPPRFSGLQFPNYSSELNVNALELDDSALYLCASSQLAGSVGELFFGEGSRLTVL.

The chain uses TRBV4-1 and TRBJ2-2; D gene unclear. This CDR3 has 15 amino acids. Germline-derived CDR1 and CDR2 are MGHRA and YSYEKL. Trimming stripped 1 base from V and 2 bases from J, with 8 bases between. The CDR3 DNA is TGCGCCAGCAGCCAAGTGGGCCTTAACACCGGGGAGCTGTTTTTT. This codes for CASSQVGLNTGELFF.

The CDR3 DNA follows: TGCGCCAGCAGCGCCGGACTCCGTGGGAATTCACCCCTCCACTTT. Translated: CASSAGLRGNSPLHF. The V and J genes are TRBV5-1 and TRBJ1-6; no clear D gene. The germline V gene encodes CDR1 SGHRS and CDR2 YFSETQ. This CDR3 region has 15 residues. The ends were cut back, 4 bases at V and 7 bases at J, with 15 bases in the middle.

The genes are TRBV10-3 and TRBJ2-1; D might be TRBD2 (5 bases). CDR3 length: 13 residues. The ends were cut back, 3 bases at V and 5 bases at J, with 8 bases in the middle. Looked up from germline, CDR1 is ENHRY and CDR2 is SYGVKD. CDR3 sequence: CAISEQRNNEQFF. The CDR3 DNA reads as TGTGCCATCAGTGAACAGCGGAACAATGAGCAGTTCTTC.